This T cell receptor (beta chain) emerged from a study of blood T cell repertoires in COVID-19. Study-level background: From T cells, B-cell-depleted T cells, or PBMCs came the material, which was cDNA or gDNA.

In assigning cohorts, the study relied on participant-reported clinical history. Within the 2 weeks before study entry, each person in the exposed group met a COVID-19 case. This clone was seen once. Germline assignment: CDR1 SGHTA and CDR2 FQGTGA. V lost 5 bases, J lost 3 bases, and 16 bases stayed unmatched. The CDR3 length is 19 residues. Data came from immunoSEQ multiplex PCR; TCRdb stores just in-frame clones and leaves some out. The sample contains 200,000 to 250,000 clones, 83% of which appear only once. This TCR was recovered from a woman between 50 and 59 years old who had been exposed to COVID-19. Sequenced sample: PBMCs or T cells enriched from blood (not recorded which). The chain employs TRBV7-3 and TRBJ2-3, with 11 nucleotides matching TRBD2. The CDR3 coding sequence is TGTGCCAGCAGCCCAGACGGAGTACTAGCGGGAGTCCATACAGATACGCAGTATTTT. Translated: CASSPDGVLAGVHTDTQYF.